This T cell receptor beta chain stems from a study of T cell responses to AZD1222 COVID-19 vaccine. The V gene's germline CDR1 is SNHLY and CDR2 FYNNEI. With 6 bases removed from V and 3 bases from J, the gap between germline ends came to 15 bases. The CDR3 length is 15 residues. General study findings and limits: Only five to seven individuals given AZD1222 were seropositive at baseline. In a largely white British group with more females than males, clonal diversity was possibly underestimated.

In the case of this clone: What it recognizes is unknown.

The method was immunoSEQ multiplex PCR; TCRdb's version includes in-frame clones alone and lacks a portion of them. Of under 95,000 clones listed, 80% to 90% are singletons. Here the sequenced sample was peripheral blood, taken 28 days after the second AZD1222 dose. J is TRBJ1-5 and V is TRBV2; D possibly corresponds to TRBD1 (5 bases). The sequence came from an adult who received the AZD1222 COVID-19 vaccine. For the CDR3, the DNA is TGTGCCAGCAGCGAACAGCAGGGCGCCAATCAGCCCCAGCATTTT. Translated: CASSEQQGANQPQHF.